One sample yielded the 15 T cell receptor beta chains listed below, sequenced in a study of cytomegalovirus exposure and HLA in healthy donors. Primers included in the PCR were 60 Vbeta and 13 Jbeta primers. Repertoires were generated with immunoSEQ multiplex PCR, while TCRdb's copy carries only in-frame clones and drops some. Of roughly 130,000 clones in the sample, 80% to 85% were seen once. The sample comprised PBMCs. All receptors come from a human donor in good health.

The chain uses TRBV19 and TRBJ1-6; maybe TRBD1 (6 bases). The CDR3 loop spans 14 amino acids. V was pared by 7 bases and J by 6 bases, with 13 bases between. Germline values: CDR1 LNHDA, CDR2 SQIVND (reference sequence). The CDR3 bases are TGTGCCAGTATGGGGGGGCCCGGTAATTCACCCCTCCACTTT. The encoded protein is CASMGGPGNSPLHF. The full variable domain, rest sourced from reference TRBV19 and TRBJ1-6, is DGGITQSPKYLFRKEGQNVTLSCEQNLNHDAMYWYRQDPGQGLRLIYYSQIVNDFQKGDIAEGYSVSREKKESFPLTVTSAQKNPTAFYLCASMGGPGNSPLHFGNGTRLTVT.

This clone has only a few counts. This chain joins TRBV7-9 and TRBJ2-4; weak D call: TRBD2 (7 bases). V was cut by 5 bases and J by 0 bases, with 14 bases left in between. This CDR3 region has 16 residues. CDR1 and CDR2 (germline): SEHNR, FQNEAQ (reference sequence). The CDR3 loop reads CASSRGGELAKNIQYF. The CDR3 nucleotides are TGTGCCAGCAGCCGAGGGGGGGAACTAGCCAAAAACATTCAGTACTTC.

The chain employs TRBV6-5 and TRBJ2-3; 9 bases align to TRBD2. There are 13 residues in the CDR3. CDR1 MNHEY and CDR2 SVGAGI come from the germline V gene. The junction had 4 bases not matched to a gene; V was cut back by 9 bases and J by 3 bases. CDR3 DNA: TGTGCCAGTTGGCGGGGGGGAACAGATACGCAGTATTTT. It codes for CASWRGGTDTQYF.

This clone was seen a single time. The chain is built from TRBV6-5 and TRBJ2-1, with 7 positions matching TRBD2. V shed 0 bases, J shed 4 bases, and the junction held 3 bases outside the gene matches. CDR3 size: 15 residues. Germline lookup yields CDR1 MNHEY and CDR2 SVGAGI. The CDR3 sequence is CASSYSPSGYNEQFF. CDR3 nucleotide sequence: TGTGCCAGCAGTTACTCACCTAGCGGTTACAATGAGCAGTTCTTC.

The rearrangement links TRBV5-4 to TRBJ1-1, with 7 bases aligning to TRBD1. The CDR3 sequence is 15 residues long. V lost 3 bases to trimming and J lost 0 bases; unmatched junction nucleotides: 5. Germline loops: CDR1 SGHNT, CDR2 YYREEE (reference sequence). For the CDR3, the DNA is TGTGCCAGCAGCTCCAGGGACAGAGTGAACACTGAAGCTTTCTTT. The encoded protein is CASSSRDRVNTEAFF.

The genes are TRBV27 and TRBJ1-1, with D possibly TRBD1 on 6 matching bases. Trimming cost V 6 bases and J 3 bases, with 11 bases left between them. The CDR3 is 13 residues long. Germline V CDR1 and CDR2: MNHEY, SMNVEV (reference sequence). CDR3 DNA: TGTGCCAGCAGGCCACAGGGATACACTGAAGCTTTCTTT. This gives the protein CASRPQGYTEAFF.

This clone was recorded a few times. The rearrangement links TRBV28 to TRBJ1-4; D possibly corresponds to TRBD1 (5 bases). This CDR3 is built from 14 residues. Per germline, CDR1 MDHEN and CDR2 SYDVKM. Trimming cost V 2 bases and J 8 bases, with 12 bases left between them. This chain's CDR3 is CASSLGGEGEKLFF. Written as DNA, the CDR3 is TGTGCCAGCAGTTTAGGAGGGGAAGGGGAAAAACTGTTTTTT.

A few counts support this clone. V usage is TRBV6-6 and J usage is TRBJ2-7; tentative D call: TRBD2 (6 bases). There are 13 residues in the CDR3. Trimming shortened V by 2 bases and J by 3 bases, and 8 bases separated the two germline ends. In germline, CDR1 is MNHNY, CDR2 SVGAGI (reference sequence). The CDR3 region is CASSYGRDYEQYF. Written as DNA, the CDR3 is TGTGCCAGCAGTTACGGGCGGGACTACGAGCAGTACTTC.

V usage is TRBV28 and J usage is TRBJ2-2; TRBD1 matches 11 bases. V lost 2 bases, J lost 1 base, and 9 bases stayed unmatched. This CDR3 region has 19 residues. Germline V CDR1 and CDR2: MDHEN, SYDVKM. The CDR3 DNA follows: TGTGCCAGCAGTTTAATCGATGGACAGGGGGCGTGGAACACCGGGGAGCTGTTTTTT. Amino acids: CASSLIDGQGAWNTGELFF.

This clone was recorded only once. This chain joins TRBV11-2 and TRBJ2-7, with a weak D call TRBD1 (6 bases). CDR1 is SGHAT, CDR2 FQNNGV, per germline. The CDR3 sequence is 15 residues long. Trimming shortened V by 5 bases and J by 2 bases, and 16 bases separated the two germline ends. The CDR3: CASSPYSGDPYEQYF. The CDR3 coding sequence is TGTGCCAGCAGCCCGTATTCAGGGGACCCCTACGAGCAGTACTTC.

The genes are TRBV28 and TRBJ2-7; 11 nucleotides agree with TRBD1. J gave up 2 bases and V 6 bases, and 3 bases lay outside the gene matches. The CDR3 covers 14 residues. Germline lookup yields CDR1 MDHEN and CDR2 SYDVKM. The CDR3 DNA reads TGTGCCAGCAGGAGGGGACAGGGGGCCTACGAGCAGTACTTC. This encodes CASRRGQGAYEQYF.

The CDR3 nucleotides are TGTGCCAGCAGCTTAGTTGCTAGCGGGGGCCACCACACAGATACGCAGTATTTT. It translates to CASSLVASGGHHTDTQYF. V gene TRBV11-2 combines with J gene TRBJ2-3; the match to TRBD2 covers 10 bases. With 1 base clipped from V and 2 bases from J, the junction kept 9 bases outside the gene matches. The CDR3 totals 18 residues. In germline, CDR1 is SGHAT, CDR2 FQNNGV.

The chain combines TRBV2 with TRBJ2-5; tentatively, D is TRBD2 (6 bases). CDR1 and CDR2 from the germline V gene are SNHLY and FYNNEI. The V end lost 5 bases, the J end lost 5 bases, and 21 bases lay between the germline ends. The CDR3 is made up of 16 amino acids. CDR3 protein: CASSHPLRRGRETQYF. The CDR3 DNA reads TGTGCCAGCAGTCATCCCCTGAGGCGGGGTAGGGAGACCCAGTACTTC. The complete variable domain, with remaining parts taken from reference TRBV2 and TRBJ2-5, reads EPEVTQTPSHQVTQMGQEVILRCVPISNHLYFYWYRQILGQKVEFLVSFYNNEISEKSEIFDDQFSVERPDGSNFTLKIRSTKLEDSAMYFCASSHPLRRGRETQYFGPGTRLLVL.

This clone occurred a few times. The CDR3 region has the DNA TGTGCCAGTAGTATTTTTGGGACGGCGGGGTTGGCCCAGCATTTT. Translated, it gives CASSIFGTAGLAQHF. The V call is TRBV19, the J call TRBJ1-5; D possibly corresponds to TRBD1 (5 bases). CDR3 size: 15 residues. Between the trimmed V and J ends, which lost 3 bases and 11 bases, there was a span of 20 bases. Germline-derived CDR1 and CDR2 are LNHDA and SQIVND (reference sequence).

This clone was seen once. The chain combines TRBV4-1 with TRBJ1-4; D is unresolved. From germline, CDR1 is MGHRA and CDR2 YSYEKL. The CDR3 consists of 15 residues. The V end lost 0 bases, the J end lost 7 bases, and 12 bases lay between the germline ends. The CDR3 loop is CASSQEPASGEKLFF. DNA for the CDR3: TGCGCCAGCAGCCAAGAACCAGCGAGCGGTGAAAAACTGTTTTTT.